Following are 2 T cell receptor beta chains from one sample sequenced in a study of cytomegalovirus exposure and HLA in healthy donors. 60 Vbeta and 13 Jbeta primers were used in PCR. The method was immunoSEQ multiplex PCR; TCRdb's version includes in-frame clones alone and lacks a portion of them. Here the sample spans more than 85,000 clones, more than 65% being singletons. Material for sequencing was PBMCs. The receptors were sampled from a woman under 30 in good health and CMV-seronegative.

In its sample, this clone was seen a few times. The chain combines TRBV28 with TRBJ1-5; 8 bases fit TRBD1. V was clipped by 2 bases and J by 6 bases; unmatched bases: 6. CDR1 and CDR2 (germline): MDHEN, SYDVKM. The CDR3 length is 15 residues. The CDR3 here is CASSLSQGASQPQHF. The CDR3 DNA is TGTGCCAGCAGTTTAAGCCAGGGGGCCAGTCAGCCCCAGCATTTT.

The CDR3 spells CASSISKSGGYEQYF. CDR3 coding DNA: TGTGCCAGCAGCATCTCTAAGTCGGGAGGGTACGAGCAGTACTTC. The chain combines TRBV21-1 with TRBJ2-5; the table's D gene call, TRBD2, was not cross checked with the DNA. The J call may be mistaken, given a closer DNA end match to TRBJ2-7. TRBV21-1 is a pseudogene locus. The CDR3 extends over 15 amino acids.